The 14 T cell receptor beta chains below come from one sample, sequenced in a study of cytomegalovirus exposure and HLA in healthy donors. Using immunoSEQ multiplex PCR, the repertoire was profiled, and TCRdb retains in-frame clones only, with some absent. The sample lists roughly 200,000 clones; about nine tenths were seen once. The sample comprised PBMCs. Receptor source: a man between 25 and 39 years old in good health and CMV-seropositive.

The chain recombines TRBV25-1 with TRBJ1-4, with D hard to call. This CDR3 is built from 13 residues. The germline V and J ends were trimmed by 7 bases and 0 bases, with 6 bases remaining between them. The V gene's germline CDR1 is MGHDK and CDR2 SYGVNS. CDR3: CASNHATNEKLFF. The DNA for the CDR3 is TGTGCCAGCAACCACGCAACTAATGAAAAACTGTTTTTT.

The chain has TRBV5-6 and TRBJ2-5; possibly TRBD1 for D (5 bases). The ends were cut back, 4 bases at V and 3 bases at J, with 13 bases in the middle. Germline V gene data show CDR1 as SGHDT and CDR2 as YYEEEE. This CDR3 has 14 residues. Here the CDR3 reads CASSDGLGEETQYF. As DNA, the CDR3 is TGTGCCAGCAGCGACGGCCTAGGGGAAGAGACCCAGTACTTC. The variable domain in full, completed from reference TRBV5-6 and TRBJ2-5, reads DAGVTQSPTHLIKTRGQQVTLRCSPKSGHDTVSWYQQALGQGPQFIFQYYEEEERQRGNFPDRFSGHQFPNYSSELNVNALLLGDSALYLCASSDGLGEETQYFGPGTRLLVL.

The CDR3 region is CASSLSQSTDTQYF. CDR3 nucleotides: TGTGCCAGCAGCTTATCTCAAAGCACAGATACGCAGTATTTT. The chain joins TRBV7-9 to TRBJ2-3; D uncertain. The CDR3 sequence is 14 residues long. V dropped 2 bases and J dropped 0 bases, with 6 bases sitting between them. The germline gives CDR1 SEHNR, CDR2 FQNEAQ (reference sequence).

The chain recombines TRBV27 with TRBJ2-7; maybe TRBD2 (6 bases). With 2 bases removed from V and 2 bases from J, the gap between germline ends came to 10 bases. The CDR3 covers 14 residues. Germline CDR1 MNHEY, CDR2 SMNVEV (reference sequence). CDR3 protein: CASSLLDYPYEQYF. The CDR3 DNA follows: TGTGCCAGCAGTTTACTGGACTACCCCTACGAGCAGTACTTC.

This clone occurred a few times. This chain joins TRBV11-2 and TRBJ2-4; TRBD1 agrees at 8 bases. The CDR3 consists of 15 residues. V lost 0 bases to trimming and J lost 6 bases; unmatched junction nucleotides: 4. The germline V gene has CDR1 SGHAT and CDR2 FQNNGV. The CDR3 loop reads CASSLDGTGGNIQYF. CDR3 bases: TGTGCCAGCAGCTTAGACGGGACAGGCGGAAACATTCAGTACTTC.

The CDR3 here is CASSLGSGGAGTDTQYF. CDR3 coding DNA: TGTGCCAGCAGCTTAGGGAGCGGGGGGGCCGGCACAGATACGCAGTATTTT. This rearrangement joins TRBV7-2 to TRBJ2-3; 10 bases agree with TRBD2. The CDR3 totals 17 residues. Trimming cost V 1 base and J 1 base; bases outside gene matches: 5. Germline V gene lookup returns CDR1 SGHTA and CDR2 FQGNSA.

The chain links TRBV7-9 to TRBJ2-5; TRBD2 might be the D (6 bases). The CDR3 has 16 amino acids. V lost 5 bases to trimming and J lost 3 bases, with 19 bases between them. Germline V gene sequence: CDR1 SEHNR, CDR2 FQNEAQ (reference sequence). This chain's CDR3 is CASSPPIGGEEETQYF. Here the CDR3 DNA reads TGTGCCAGCAGCCCGCCCATAGGAGGGGAGGAAGAGACCCAGTACTTC.

The V gene is TRBV6-5, the J gene TRBJ1-2; possibly TRBD1 for D (5 bases). Trimming cost V 4 bases and J 5 bases, with 14 bases left between them. The V gene's germline CDR1 is MNHEY and CDR2 SVGAGI. This CDR3 has 14 amino acids. CDR3 nucleotide sequence: TGTGCCAGCAGTTCACCCCAGGAGGGGTATGGCTACACCTTC. As protein: CASSSPQEGYGYTF.

V usage is TRBV5-6 and J usage is TRBJ1-2; a weak D match, TRBD1 (6 bases). This CDR3 spans 14 amino acids. Germline V lookup: CDR1 SGHDT, CDR2 YYEEEE. Deletions cut 4 bases from V and 8 bases from J, with 18 bases between. The CDR3 nucleotides are TGTGCCAGCAGCCCAGACCCGGGGGCCCAGGGCTACACCTTC. This translates into CASSPDPGAQGYTF.

V gene TRBV9 combines with J gene TRBJ2-1, with 8 bases fitting TRBD1. Germline-derived CDR1 and CDR2 are SGDLS and YYNGEE. The ends lost 4 bases at V and 0 bases at J; junction bases unmatched: 6. The CDR3 runs 16 residues. This CDR3 is CASSPRTGSSYNEQFF. The CDR3 DNA sequence: TGTGCCAGCAGCCCCCGGACAGGGAGCTCCTACAATGAGCAGTTCTTC. Based on the CDR3 plus reference TRBV9 and TRBJ2-1, the full variable domain is DSGVTQTPKHLITATGQRVTLRCSPRSGDLSVYWYQQSLDQGLQFLIQYYNGEERAKGNILERFSAQQFPDLHSELNLSSLELGDSALYFCASSPRTGSSYNEQFFGPGTRLTVL.

This rearrangement joins TRBV27 to TRBJ2-7, with TRBD2 matching 7 bases. V lost 6 bases and J lost 3; bases outside the gene matches: 17. The V gene's germline CDR1 is MNHEY and CDR2 SMNVEV (reference sequence). This CDR3 spans 17 amino acids. CDR3 nucleotide sequence: TGTGCCAGCAGCAACCTGGGAGGCGGGGGTATTATCTACGAGCAGTACTTC. Translating gives CASSNLGGGGIIYEQYF.

The rearrangement joins TRBV13 to TRBJ1-1; the D gene is possibly TRBD1 (6 bases). The CDR3 runs 13 residues. V was cut by 3 bases and J by 4 bases, with 9 bases left in between. Germline CDR1 is PRHDT and CDR2 is FYEKMQ (reference sequence). CDR3 sequence: CASSFGGGTEAFF. CDR3 in DNA: TGTGCCAGCAGCTTTGGAGGGGGCACTGAAGCTTTCTTT.

The rearrangement uses TRBV28 and TRBJ2-7, with a possible D match to TRBD2 (5 bases). This CDR3 has 13 amino acids. The germline CDR1 and CDR2 sequences are MDHEN and SYDVKM. The V end lost 7 bases, the J end lost 6 bases, and 16 bases lay between the germline ends. The CDR3 protein is CASTLVPGIEQYF. Written as DNA, the CDR3 is TGTGCCAGCACACTAGTCCCGGGCATCGAGCAGTACTTC.

The gene calls are TRBV5-5 and TRBJ2-7; possible D gene TRBD1, 5 bases. The ends were cut back, 1 base at V and 3 bases at J, with 14 bases in the middle. This CDR3 contains 15 residues. Germline CDR1 reads SGHKS; CDR2 reads YYEKEE (reference sequence). CDR3 in amino acids: CASSLRRQGYYEQYF. The CDR3 DNA reads TGTGCCAGCAGCTTGCGTAGGCAGGGTTACTACGAGCAGTACTTC.